This TCR beta chain was identified during a study of T cell changes during pregnancy in multiple sclerosis. Sequenced by immunoSEQ multiplex PCR; TCRdb stores in-frame clones only, minus some. The sample includes 55,000 to 70,000 clones, around 90% of them seen just once. Germline V gene sequence: CDR1 SGHNT, CDR2 YYREEE (reference sequence). The V end lost 6 bases, the J end lost 2 bases, and 16 bases lay between the germline ends. The CDR3 sequence is 15 residues long. The chain employs TRBV5-4 and TRBJ2-3; a possible D gene is TRBD1 (6 bases). Sequencing was performed on peripheral blood, taken in the third trimester of pregnancy. The TCR was taken from a female donor in good health, enrolled as a control in a pregnancy study. The CDR3 protein is CASTLRQGSTDTQYF. As DNA, the CDR3 is TGTGCCAGCACCCTGAGGCAGGGGTCCACAGATACGCAGTATTTT. The variable domain in full, with the rest retrieved from reference TRBV5-4 and TRBJ2-3, is ETGVTQSPTHLIKTRGQQVTLRCSSQSGHNTVSWYQQALGQGPQFIFQYYREEENGRGNFPPRFSGLQFPNYSSELNVNALELDDSALYLCASTLRQGSTDTQYFGPGTRLTVL.